A selection of T cell receptor beta chains follows, all from one sample in a study of patients and donors after allogeneic stem cell transplantation. Each CDR3 protein gets one entry after TCRdb re-called the RT-PCR reads with MiXCR. The sample has about a million distinct CDR3 sequences; more than 15% are singletons. The source material was blood, either unsorted or a sorted T cell fraction (not recorded which). The receptor source for this set is a human donor who was either an allogeneic HSCT recipient or a stem cell or donor lymphocyte infusion donor (not recorded which). It is not recorded whose cells these are; they may come from a transplant donor. The CDR3 runs from the conserved cysteine through the conserved F or W. Each record gives: D gene, J gene, clone size, V gene, CDR3 DNA, CDR3 protein. A D gene is named only where the DNA matches it firmly. Clone size is not always given. Where it is, it says once, few, many or a class for expanded clones.

-,TRBJ1-1,-,TRBV7-3,TGTGCCAGCAGCTTAGGAGCCCACACTGAAGCTTTCTTT,CASSLGAHTEAFF
TRBD2,TRBJ2-2,-,TRBV10-3,TGTGCCATCAGTGCGGGGACTAGCCTCACCGGGGAGCTGTTTTTT,CAISAGTSLTGELFF
TRBD1,TRBJ2-7,few,TRBV4-1,TGCGCCAGCAGCCAATCTCCAGGGGGACGGAGCTACGAGCAGTACTTC,CASSQSPGGRSYEQYF
TRBD1,TRBJ2-3,few,TRBV6-2/TRBV6-3,TGTGCCAGCAGATCAAACAGGGGAGAAACAGATACGCAGTATTTT,CASRSNRGETDTQYF
-,TRBJ2-3,many,TRBV24-1,TGTGCCACCAGTGATTTGAGGGGGGGAAGCACAGATACGCAGTATTTT,CATSDLRGGSTDTQYF
TRBD1,TRBJ1-2,few,TRBV20-1,TGCAGTGCTAGTCCCCCGGGACAGGGGACCGCTGGCTACACCTTC,CSASPPGQGTAGYTF
-,TRBJ1-3,few,TRBV20-1,TGCAGTGCCACAGGTTTTACCGGAAACACCATATATTTT,CSATGFTGNTIYF
-,TRBJ1-1,-,TRBV5-1,TGCGCCAGCAGCTTAATGGGACATCCCAACACTGAAGCTTTCTTT,CASSLMGHPNTEAFF
TRBD2,TRBJ2-2,-,TRBV12-3/TRBV12-4,TGTGCCAGCAGTCCCTCGGGAGGAACATTCGTCGGGGAGCTGTTTTTT,CASSPSGGTFVGELFF
-,TRBJ1-1,few,TRBV29-1,TGCAGCGAAGGGGAGGGAGCTTTCTTT,CSEGEGAFF
-,TRBJ2-7,few,TRBV20-1,TGCAGTGCTAGAGCGGTCTACTCCTACGAGCAGTACTTC,CSARAVYSYEQYF
-,TRBJ1-5,few,TRBV2,TGTGCCAGCAGTGAAAACGCAGGGAATCAGCCCCAGCATTTT,CASSENAGNQPQHF
-,TRBJ1-4,few,TRBV7-9,TGTGCCAGCAGCTTTAAGAGCGCAACTAATGAAAAACTGTTTTTT,CASSFKSATNEKLFF
-,TRBJ2-1,few,TRBV20-1,TGCAGTGCTAACAGGCGGGAGCAGTTCTTC,CSANRREQFF